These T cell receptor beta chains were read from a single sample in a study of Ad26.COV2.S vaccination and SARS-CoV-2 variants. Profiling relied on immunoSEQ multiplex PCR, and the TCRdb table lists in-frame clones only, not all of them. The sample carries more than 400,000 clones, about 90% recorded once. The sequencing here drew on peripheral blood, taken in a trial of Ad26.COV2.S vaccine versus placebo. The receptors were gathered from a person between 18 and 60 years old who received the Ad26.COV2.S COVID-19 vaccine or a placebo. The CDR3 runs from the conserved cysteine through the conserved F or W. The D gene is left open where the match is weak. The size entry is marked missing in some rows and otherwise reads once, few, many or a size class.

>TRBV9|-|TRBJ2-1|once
CASSVALALSYNEQFF
TGTGCCAGCAGCGTAGCCCTAGCGCTCTCCTACAATGAGCAGTTCTTC
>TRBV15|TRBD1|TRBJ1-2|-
CATSRGDREGYGYTF
TGTGCCACCAGCAGAGGGGACAGGGAAGGCTATGGCTACACCTTC
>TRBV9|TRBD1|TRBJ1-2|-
CASRGQGGSGYTF
TGTGCCAGCAGAGGACAGGGGGGCTCGGGCTACACCTTC
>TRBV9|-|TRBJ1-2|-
CASSDRVNYGYTF
TGTGCCAGCAGCGACAGGGTTAACTATGGCTACACCTTC
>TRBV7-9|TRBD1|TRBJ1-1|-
CASSPGQGFSEAFF
TGTGCCAGCAGCCCGGGACAGGGATTTTCGGAAGCTTTCTTT
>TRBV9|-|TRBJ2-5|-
CASSGGTFLQETQYF
TGTGCCAGCAGCGGCGGGACTTTCCTTCAAGAGACCCAGTACTTC
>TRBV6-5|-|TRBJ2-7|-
CASSVGLGASYEQYF
TGTGCCAGCTCTGTAGGGCTAGGGGCGTCCTACGAGCAGTACTTC
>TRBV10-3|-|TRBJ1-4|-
CAMKDATNEKLFF
TGTGCCATGAAGGATGCAACTAATGAAAAACTGTTTTTT
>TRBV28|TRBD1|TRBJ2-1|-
CASIPGTGVKYEQFF
TGTGCCAGCATCCCGGGGACAGGGGTTAAGTATGAGCAGTTCTTC
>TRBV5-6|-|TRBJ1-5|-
CASSNGQAPGGPQHF
TGTGCCAGCAGCAACGGACAAGCTCCCGGGGGGCCCCAGCATTTT
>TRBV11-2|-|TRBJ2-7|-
CASSPQGRQWAYEQYF
TGTGCCAGCAGCCCCCAGGGACGACAGTGGGCTTACGAGCAGTACTTC
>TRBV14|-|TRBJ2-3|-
CASSHDIPGTQYF
TGTGCCAGCAGCCACGACATCCCGGGTACGCAGTATTTT
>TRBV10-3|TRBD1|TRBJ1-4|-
CAISRGQGSSNEKLFF
TGTGCCATCAGTCGGGGACAGGGGTCATCTAATGAAAAACTGTTTTTT
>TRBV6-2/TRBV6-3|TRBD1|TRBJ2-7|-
CASSFPAGTGSPYEQYF
TGTGCCAGCAGTTTCCCCGCCGGGACAGGGAGTCCCTACGAGCAGTACTTC
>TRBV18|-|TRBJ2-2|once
CASSREWGATGELFF
TGTGCCAGCTCACGTGAGTGGGGGGCCACCGGGGAGCTGTTTTTT
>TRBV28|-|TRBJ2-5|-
CASNDYQETQYF
TGTGCCTCCAACGACTACCAAGAGACCCAGTACTTC
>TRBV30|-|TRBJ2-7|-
CAWSSKSSYEQYF
TGTGCCTGGAGTTCTAAGAGCTCCTACGAGCAGTACTTC
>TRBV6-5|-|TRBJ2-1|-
CASSYSGSGYNEQFF
TGTGCCAGCAGTTACTCTGGGAGTGGTTACAATGAGCAGTTCTTC
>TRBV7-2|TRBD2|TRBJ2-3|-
CASSHSGRYGTDTQYF
TGTGCCAGCAGCCATAGCGGGAGGTATGGCACAGATACGCAGTATTTT
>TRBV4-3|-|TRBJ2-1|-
CASSPDKRSYNEQFF
TGCGCCAGCAGCCCGGACAAGCGCTCCTACAATGAGCAGTTCTTC
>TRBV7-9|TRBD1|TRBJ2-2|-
CASSRDRGRSSGELFF
TGTGCCAGCAGCCGGGACAGGGGGCGGTCATCCGGGGAGCTGTTTTTT
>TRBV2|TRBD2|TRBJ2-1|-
CASRGTSGTYNEQFF
TGTGCCAGCAGGGGGACTAGCGGGACCTACAATGAGCAGTTCTTC
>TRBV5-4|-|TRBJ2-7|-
CASSQQGPYEQYF
TGTGCCAGCAGCCAACAGGGACCCTACGAGCAGTACTTC
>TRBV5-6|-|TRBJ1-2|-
CASSLGWAGDGYTF
TGTGCCAGCAGCTTAGGGTGGGCAGGGGATGGCTACACCTTC
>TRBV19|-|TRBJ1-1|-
CASTGWAEAFF
TGTGCCAGTACGGGGTGGGCAGAAGCTTTCTTT
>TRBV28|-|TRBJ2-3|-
CASSLFTDTQYF
TGTGCCAGCAGTCTATTTACAGATACGCAGTATTTT
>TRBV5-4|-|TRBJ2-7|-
CASSPDYTLGSYEQYF
TGTGCCAGCAGCCCGGACTACACCCTCGGGTCCTACGAGCAGTACTTC